This TCR beta chain was recovered during a study of cytomegalovirus exposure and HLA in healthy donors. The PCR employed 60 Vbeta primers together with 13 Jbeta primers. This table comes from immunoSEQ multiplex PCR, and its TCRdb copy is limited to in-frame clones, with some not included. The table has 99,000 or so clones, approximately 83% seen once. CDR1 MNHEY and CDR2 SVGAGI come from the germline V gene. The CDR3 consists of 13 residues. With 6 bases removed from V and 2 bases from J, the gap between germline ends came to 10 bases. The chain uses TRBV6-5 and TRBJ1-2; D is ambiguous. This TCR was sampled from a man aged 18-30 years in good health and CMV-seronegative. Source material: PBMCs. This chain's CDR3 is CASSHTPNYGYTF. Written as DNA, the CDR3 is TGTGCCAGCAGCCACACCCCGAACTATGGCTACACCTTC.